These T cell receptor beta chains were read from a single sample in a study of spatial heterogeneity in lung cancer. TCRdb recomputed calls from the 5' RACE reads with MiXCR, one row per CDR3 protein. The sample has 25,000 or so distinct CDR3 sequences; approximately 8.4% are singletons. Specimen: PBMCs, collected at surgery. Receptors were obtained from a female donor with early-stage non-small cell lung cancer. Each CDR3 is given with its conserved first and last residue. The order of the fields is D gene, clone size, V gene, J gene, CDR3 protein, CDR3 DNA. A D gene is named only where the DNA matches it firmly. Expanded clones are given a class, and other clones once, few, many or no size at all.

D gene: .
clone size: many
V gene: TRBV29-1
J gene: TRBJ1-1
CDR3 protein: CSAHEQGFGAFF
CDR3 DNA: TGCAGCGCCCATGAACAGGGTTTCGGAGCTTTCTTT

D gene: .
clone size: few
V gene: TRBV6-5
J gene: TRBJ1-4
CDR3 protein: CASSYTGAAVAEKLFF
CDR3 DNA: TGTGCCAGCAGTTACACCGGGGCTGCCGTTGCGGAAAAACTGTTTTTT

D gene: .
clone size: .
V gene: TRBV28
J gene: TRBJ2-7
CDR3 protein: CASSPDRRKPGQYF
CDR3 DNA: TGTGCCAGCAGTCCCGACAGGAGGAAACCTGGGCAGTACTTC

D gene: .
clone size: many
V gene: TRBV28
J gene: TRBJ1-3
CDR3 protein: CASLKASLGNTIYF
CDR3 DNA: TGTGCCAGCCTGAAGGCATCCCTAGGAAACACCATATATTTT

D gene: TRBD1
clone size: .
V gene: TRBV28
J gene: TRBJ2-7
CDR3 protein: CVSSPGQFSYEQYF
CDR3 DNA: TGTGTCAGCAGCCCGGGACAGTTCTCCTACGAGCAGTACTTC

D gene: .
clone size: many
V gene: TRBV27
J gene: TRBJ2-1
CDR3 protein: CASSWTANNEQFF
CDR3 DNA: TGTGCCAGCAGTTGGACTGCTAACAATGAGCAGTTCTTC

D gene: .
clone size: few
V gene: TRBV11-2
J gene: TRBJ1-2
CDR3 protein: CASSSPGYYGYTF
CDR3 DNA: TGTGCCAGCAGCTCGCCGGGTTACTATGGCTACACCTTC

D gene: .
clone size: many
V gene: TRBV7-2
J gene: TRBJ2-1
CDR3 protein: CASSFTSFNEQFF
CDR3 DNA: TGTGCCAGCAGCTTTACTAGTTTCAATGAGCAGTTCTTC

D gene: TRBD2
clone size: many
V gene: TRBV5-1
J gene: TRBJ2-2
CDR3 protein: CASSGGLAGETGELFF
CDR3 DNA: TGCGCCAGCAGCGGCGGACTAGCGGGAGAGACCGGGGAGCTGTTTTTT

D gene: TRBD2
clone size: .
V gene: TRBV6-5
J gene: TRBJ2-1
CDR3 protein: CASSYSMASGRLNEQFF
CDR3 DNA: TGTGCCAGCAGTTACTCGATGGCTAGCGGGAGGCTGAATGAGCAGTTCTTC

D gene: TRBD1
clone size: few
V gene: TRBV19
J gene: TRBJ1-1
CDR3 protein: CASTITGGPNTEAFF
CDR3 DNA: TGTGCCAGTACCATTACAGGGGGACCGAACACTGAAGCTTTCTTT